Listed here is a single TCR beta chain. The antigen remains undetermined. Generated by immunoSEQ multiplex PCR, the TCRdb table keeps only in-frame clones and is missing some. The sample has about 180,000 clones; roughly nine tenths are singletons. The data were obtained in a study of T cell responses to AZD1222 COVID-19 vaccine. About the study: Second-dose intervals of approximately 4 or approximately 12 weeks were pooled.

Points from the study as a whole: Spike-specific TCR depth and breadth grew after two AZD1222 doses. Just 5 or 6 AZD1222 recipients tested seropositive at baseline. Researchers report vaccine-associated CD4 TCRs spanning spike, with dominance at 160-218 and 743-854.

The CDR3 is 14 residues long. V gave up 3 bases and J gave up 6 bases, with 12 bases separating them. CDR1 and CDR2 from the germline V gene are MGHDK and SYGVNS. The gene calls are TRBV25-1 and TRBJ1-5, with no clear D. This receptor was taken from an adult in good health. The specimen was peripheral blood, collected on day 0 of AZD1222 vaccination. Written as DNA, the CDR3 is TGTGCCAGCAGTGATCCGGGAGGGAGTCAGCCCCAGCATTTT. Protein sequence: CASSDPGGSQPQHF.